This paragraph reports one T cell receptor beta chain. Its antigen is undetermined. Trimming removed 4 bases from V and 2 bases from J, with 10 bases in between. The CDR3 is made up of 14 amino acids. Looked up from germline, CDR1 is LNHNV and CDR2 is YYDKDF (reference sequence). TCRdb fed the 5' RACE reads into MiXCR, producing one record per CDR3 protein. The data contain 460,000 or so distinct CDR3 sequences, approximately 15% of them singletons. The sample originates from a study of identical twins. Points from the study as a whole: The presence of invariant MAIT and iNKT cells could partly confound analyses of zero-insertion sequences. In drawing conclusions, the study used cross-sectional statistical analysis and did not follow the same donors. Within cord blood, abundant beta clonotypes carried fewer insertions, but memory repertoires showed no such trend.

The sample also formed part of further work on yellow fever vaccine responses in identical twins.

This sequence originates from a woman aged 18-29 years in good health. The V gene is TRBV15, the J gene TRBJ2-3; D is unclear. The specimen sequenced was CD4+ T cells sorted from blood. The CDR3 region has the DNA TGTGCCACCAGCATGACCAACCCCACAGATACGCAGTATTTT. Its protein product is CATSMTNPTDTQYF.